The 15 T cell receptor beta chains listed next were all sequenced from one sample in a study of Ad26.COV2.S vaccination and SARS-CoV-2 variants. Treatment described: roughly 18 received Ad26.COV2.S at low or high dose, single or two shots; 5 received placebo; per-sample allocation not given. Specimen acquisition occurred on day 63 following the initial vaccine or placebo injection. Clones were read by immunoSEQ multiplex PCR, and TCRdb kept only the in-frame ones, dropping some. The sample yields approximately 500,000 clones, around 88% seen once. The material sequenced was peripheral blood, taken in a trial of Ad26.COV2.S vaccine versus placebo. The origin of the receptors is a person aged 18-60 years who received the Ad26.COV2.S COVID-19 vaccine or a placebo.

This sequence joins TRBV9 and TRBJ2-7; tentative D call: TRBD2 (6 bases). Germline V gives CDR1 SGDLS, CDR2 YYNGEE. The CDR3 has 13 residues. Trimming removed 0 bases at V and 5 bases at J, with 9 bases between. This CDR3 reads CASSVGGDHEQYF. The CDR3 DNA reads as TGTGCCAGCAGCGTAGGCGGGGACCACGAGCAGTACTTC.

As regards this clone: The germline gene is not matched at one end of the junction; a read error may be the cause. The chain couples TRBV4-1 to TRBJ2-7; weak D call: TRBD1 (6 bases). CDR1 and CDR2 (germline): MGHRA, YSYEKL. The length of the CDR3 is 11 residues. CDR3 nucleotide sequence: TGCGCCAGCAGCCAGCTCGGACAGCTAGAGTTC. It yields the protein CASSQLGQLEF.

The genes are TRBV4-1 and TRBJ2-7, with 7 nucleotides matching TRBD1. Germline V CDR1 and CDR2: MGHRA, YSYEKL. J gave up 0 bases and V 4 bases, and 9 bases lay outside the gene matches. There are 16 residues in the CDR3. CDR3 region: CASSPDRAQTSYEQYF. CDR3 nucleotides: TGCGCCAGCAGCCCCGACAGGGCACAGACCTCCTACGAGCAGTACTTC.

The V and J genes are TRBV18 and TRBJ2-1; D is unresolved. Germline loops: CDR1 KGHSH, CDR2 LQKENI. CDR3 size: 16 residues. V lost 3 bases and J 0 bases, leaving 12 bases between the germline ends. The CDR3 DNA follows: TGTGCCAGCTCACCCCGAAGCAGTAGCTCCTACAATGAGCAGTTCTTC. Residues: CASSPRSSSSYNEQFF.

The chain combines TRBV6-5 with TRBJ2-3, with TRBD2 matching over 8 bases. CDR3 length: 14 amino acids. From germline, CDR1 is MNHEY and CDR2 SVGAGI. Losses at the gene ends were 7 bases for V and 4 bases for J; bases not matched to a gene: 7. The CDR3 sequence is CASKSGRGADTQYF. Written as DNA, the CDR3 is TGTGCCAGCAAGAGCGGGAGAGGGGCAGATACGCAGTATTTT.

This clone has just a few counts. The DNA for the CDR3 is TGTGCCAGCAGCTTAACGGGACTCAATGAGCAGTTCTTC. It yields the protein CASSLTGLNEQFF. The gene calls are TRBV7-3 and TRBJ2-1; tentative D call: TRBD2 (6 bases). The CDR3 is 13 amino acids. V was clipped by 0 bases and J by 6 bases, with 6 bases between them. In germline, CDR1 is SGHTA, CDR2 FQGTGA.

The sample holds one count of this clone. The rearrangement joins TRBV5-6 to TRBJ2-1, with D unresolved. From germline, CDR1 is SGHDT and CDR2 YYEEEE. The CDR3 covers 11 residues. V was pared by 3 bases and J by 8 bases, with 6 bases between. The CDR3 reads CASSSNDEQFF. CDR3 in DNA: TGTGCCAGCAGCTCTAACGATGAGCAGTTCTTC.

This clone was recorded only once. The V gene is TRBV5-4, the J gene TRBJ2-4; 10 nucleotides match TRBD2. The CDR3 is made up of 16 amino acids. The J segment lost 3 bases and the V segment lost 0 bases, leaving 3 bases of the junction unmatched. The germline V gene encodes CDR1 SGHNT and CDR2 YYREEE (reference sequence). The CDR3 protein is CASSLGSGRGKNIQYF. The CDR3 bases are TGTGCCAGCAGCTTGGGGAGCGGGAGGGGCAAAAACATTCAGTACTTC.

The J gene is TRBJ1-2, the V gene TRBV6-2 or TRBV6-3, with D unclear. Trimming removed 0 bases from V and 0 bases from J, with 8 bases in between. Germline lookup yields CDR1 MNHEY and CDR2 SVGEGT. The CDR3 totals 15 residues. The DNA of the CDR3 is TGTGCCAGCAGTTACTCGGGCAGGTCTAACTATGGCTACACCTTC. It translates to CASSYSGRSNYGYTF.

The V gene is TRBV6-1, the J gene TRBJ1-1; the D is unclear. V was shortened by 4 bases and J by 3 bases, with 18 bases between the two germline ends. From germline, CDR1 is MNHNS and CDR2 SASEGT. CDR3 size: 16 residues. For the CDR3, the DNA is TGTGCCAGCAGTGTAGGACCCCTCCTTGGAGACACTGAAGCTTTCTTT. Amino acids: CASSVGPLLGDTEAFF.

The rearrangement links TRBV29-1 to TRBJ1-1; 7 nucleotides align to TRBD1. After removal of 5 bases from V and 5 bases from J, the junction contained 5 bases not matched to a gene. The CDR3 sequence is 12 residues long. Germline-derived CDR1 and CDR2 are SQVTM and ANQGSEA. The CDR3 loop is CSVYRGITEAFF. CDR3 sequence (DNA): TGCAGCGTTTACAGGGGTATTACTGAAGCTTTCTTT.

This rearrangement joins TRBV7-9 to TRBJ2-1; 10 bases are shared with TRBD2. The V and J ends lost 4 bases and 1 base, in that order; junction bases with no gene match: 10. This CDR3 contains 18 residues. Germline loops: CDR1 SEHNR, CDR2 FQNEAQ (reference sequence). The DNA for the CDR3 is TGTGCCAGCAGCTCCTTAGCGGGAGGTCATCGGTCCTACAATGAGCAGTTCTTC. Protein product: CASSSLAGGHRSYNEQFF.

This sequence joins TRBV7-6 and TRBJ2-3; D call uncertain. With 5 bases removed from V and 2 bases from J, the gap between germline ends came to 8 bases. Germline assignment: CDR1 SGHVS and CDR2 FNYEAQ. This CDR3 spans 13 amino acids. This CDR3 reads CASSQRNTDTQYF. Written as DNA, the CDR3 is TGTGCCAGCAGCCAGAGAAACACAGATACGCAGTATTTT.

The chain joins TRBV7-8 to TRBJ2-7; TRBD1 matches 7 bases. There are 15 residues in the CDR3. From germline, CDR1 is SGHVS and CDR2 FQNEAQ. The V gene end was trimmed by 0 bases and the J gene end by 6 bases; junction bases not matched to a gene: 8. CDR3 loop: CASSLAQGVILEQYF. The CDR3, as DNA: TGTGCCAGCAGCTTAGCGCAGGGGGTTATTCTCGAGCAGTACTTC.

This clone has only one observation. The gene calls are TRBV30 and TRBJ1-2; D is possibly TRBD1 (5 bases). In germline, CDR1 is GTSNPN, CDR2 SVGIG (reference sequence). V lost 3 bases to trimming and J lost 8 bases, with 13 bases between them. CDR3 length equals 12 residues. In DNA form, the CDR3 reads TGTGCCTGGAGGTTCGGGGGTAGAGGCTACACCTTC. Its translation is CAWRFGGRGYTF. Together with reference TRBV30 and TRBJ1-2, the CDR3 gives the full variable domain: SQTIHQWPATLVQPVGSPLSLECTVEGTSNPNLYWYRQAAGRGLQLLFYSVGIGQISSEVPQNLSASRPQDRQFILSSKKLLLSDSGFYLCAWRFGGRGYTFGSGTRLTVV.